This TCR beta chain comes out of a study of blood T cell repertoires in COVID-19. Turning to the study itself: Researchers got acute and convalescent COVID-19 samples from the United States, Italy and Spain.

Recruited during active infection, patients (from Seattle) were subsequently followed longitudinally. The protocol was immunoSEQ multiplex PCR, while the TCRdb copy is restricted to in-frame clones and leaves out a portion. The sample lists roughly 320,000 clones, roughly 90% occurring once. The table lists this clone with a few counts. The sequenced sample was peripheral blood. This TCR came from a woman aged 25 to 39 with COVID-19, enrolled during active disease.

The CDR3 DNA reads TGTGCCAGCAGCTTGAAATTCGGCGGCGGTTTGGTGACAGATACGCAGTATTTT. It specifies CASSLKFGGGLVTDTQYF. J is TRBJ2-3 and V is TRBV5-6; D unclear. Trimming cost V 1 base and J 3 bases, with 21 bases left between them. CDR3 length equals 18 residues. Germline V CDR1 and CDR2: SGHDT, YYEEEE.